These 10 T cell receptor beta chains originate from one sample sequenced in a study of control samples from healthy donors and cancer patients. TCRdb keeps only in-frame clones here, not all; method: immunoSEQ multiplex PCR. The sample has more than 95,000 clones, 88% seen once. The source material was blood. The receptors shown here come from a woman aged 70-85 years in good health.

This chain links TRBV2 with TRBJ1-4; 9 bases agree with TRBD1. The V and J ends lost 4 bases and 8 bases, in that order; junction bases with no gene match: 5. Germline V CDR1 and CDR2: SNHLY, FYNNEI. The CDR3 extends over 14 amino acids. DNA for the CDR3: TGTGCCAGCAGTGTACAGGGGGCGGACGAAAAACTGTTTTTT. Protein product: CASSVQGADEKLFF.

This chain connects TRBV7-3 to TRBJ2-1; 7 positions match TRBD2. The CDR3 consists of 13 residues. J gave up 7 bases and V 2 bases, and 2 bases lay outside the gene matches. Germline assignment: CDR1 SGHTA and CDR2 FQGTGA. CDR3 residues: CASSLGEGNEQFF. CDR3 coding DNA: TGTGCCAGCAGCTTAGGGGAGGGGAATGAGCAGTTCTTC.

The chain couples TRBV5-4 to TRBJ2-3, with 10 bases identical to TRBD2. Losses at the gene ends were 4 bases for V and 5 bases for J; bases not matched to a gene: 7. From germline, CDR1 is SGHNT and CDR2 YYREEE (reference sequence). The CDR3 runs 15 residues. This chain's CDR3 is CASSPTSGEGDTQYF. The CDR3 nucleotides read TGTGCCAGCAGCCCAACTAGCGGGGAAGGAGATACGCAGTATTTT.

This chain links TRBV11-3 with TRBJ2-7, with TRBD2 as a possible D gene (6 bases). The germline V gene encodes CDR1 SGHNT and CDR2 YENEEA. CDR3 length: 16 amino acids. The V end was cut by 5 bases, the J end by 3 bases, with 20 bases between. CDR3 nucleotide sequence: TGTGCCAGCAGCCCCCGTGAGGGAGGAGGAAGCTACGAGCAGTACTTC. This codes for CASSPREGGGSYEQYF.

J is TRBJ1-6 and V is TRBV3-1 (or the pseudogene TRBV3-2), with D perhaps matching TRBD1 (5 bases). The CDR3 length is 14 residues. Germline V CDR1 and CDR2: LGHDT, YNNKEL (reference sequence). Trimming stripped 4 bases from V and 10 bases from J, with 14 bases between. The CDR3 spells CASSLQRTQSPLHF. The CDR3 coding sequence is TGTGCCAGCAGCCTCCAAAGGACACAATCACCCCTCCACTTT.

Worth noting for this clone: This sample also contains other DNA sequences that code for the same CDR3. The V call is TRBV6-2 or TRBV6-3, the J call TRBJ1-5; 7 bases align to TRBD1. The V gene end was trimmed by 6 bases and the J gene end by 5 bases; junction bases not matched to a gene: 10. The CDR3 length is 15 residues. CDR1 is MNHEY, CDR2 SVGEGT, per germline. CDR3 nucleotide sequence: TGTGCCAGCAGACCTGGTGACAGGGACCATCAGCCCCAGCATTTT. It specifies CASRPGDRDHQPQHF.

This chain uses TRBV12-3 or TRBV12-4 with TRBJ2-7; D ambiguous. CDR3 length equals 13 residues. Trimming removed 6 bases at V and 2 bases at J, with 11 bases between. CDR3 residues: CASSPGRPYEQYF. DNA of the CDR3: TGTGCCAGCAGCCCCGGACGCCCCTACGAGCAGTACTTC.

The sample holds one count of this clone. This chain links TRBV15 with TRBJ1-2, with 7 bases matching TRBD1. The germline V gene encodes CDR1 LNHNV and CDR2 YYDKDF (reference sequence). The CDR3 consists of 14 residues. V lost 3 bases, J lost 2 bases, and 3 bases stayed unmatched. Written as DNA, the CDR3 is TGTGCCACCAGCAGTGGGGGACAGAACTATGGCTACACCTTC. It translates to CATSSGGQNYGYTF.

The rearrangement joins TRBV2 to TRBJ2-2; 9 bases are shared with TRBD1. From germline, CDR1 is SNHLY and CDR2 FYNNEI. The junction had 11 bases not matched to a gene; V was cut back by 6 bases and J by 0 bases. The CDR3 is 18 amino acids. Here the CDR3 reads CASRAEDRGPTNTGELFF. The CDR3, as DNA: TGTGCCAGCAGGGCTGAGGACAGGGGCCCTACGAACACCGGGGAGCTGTTTTTT.

The chain combines TRBV19 with TRBJ1-5; the match to TRBD1 covers 8 bases. Germline lookup yields CDR1 LNHDA and CDR2 SQIVND (reference sequence). The CDR3 loop spans 15 amino acids. V lost 7 bases and J lost 6; bases outside the gene matches: 11. In DNA form, the CDR3 reads TGTGCCAGTACCCCGGCAGGGGGCTTAGGTCAGCCCCAGCATTTT. It encodes CASTPAGGLGQPQHF.